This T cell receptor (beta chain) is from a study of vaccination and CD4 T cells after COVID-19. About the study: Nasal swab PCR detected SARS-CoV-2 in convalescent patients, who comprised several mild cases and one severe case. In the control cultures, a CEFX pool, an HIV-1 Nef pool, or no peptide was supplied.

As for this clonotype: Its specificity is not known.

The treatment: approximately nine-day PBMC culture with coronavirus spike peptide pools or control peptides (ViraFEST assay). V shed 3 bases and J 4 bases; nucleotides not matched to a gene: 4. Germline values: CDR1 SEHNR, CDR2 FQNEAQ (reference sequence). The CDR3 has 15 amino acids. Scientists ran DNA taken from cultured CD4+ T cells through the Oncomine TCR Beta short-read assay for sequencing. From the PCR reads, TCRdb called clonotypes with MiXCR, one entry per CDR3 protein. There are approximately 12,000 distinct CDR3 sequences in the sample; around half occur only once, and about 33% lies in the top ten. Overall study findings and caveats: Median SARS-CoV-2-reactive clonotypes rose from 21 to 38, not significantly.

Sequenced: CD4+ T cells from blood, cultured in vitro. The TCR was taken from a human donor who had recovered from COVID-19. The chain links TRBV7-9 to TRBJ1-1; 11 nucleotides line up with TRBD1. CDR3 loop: CASSFRGTGGTEAFF. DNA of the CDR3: TGTGCCAGCAGCTTCCGCGGGACAGGGGGCACTGAAGCTTTCTTT.